The 20 T cell receptor beta chains below all came from one sample that was sequenced in a study of CD4 T cells in relation to SARS-CoV-2 and coronaviruses. The protocol was immunoSEQ multiplex PCR, while the TCRdb copy is restricted to in-frame clones and leaves out a portion. This table holds about 27,000 clones, around 80% found once. The unexposed donors gave CD4+ T cells in about 2011-2018, prior to COVID-19. CD4+ T cells were isolated from the cells after around 10 days of culture. Their target antigens are unknown. Input material: CD4+ T cells from PBMCs, cultured in vitro. These receptors all stem from a human donor in good health.

The chain combines TRBV5-6 with TRBJ1-1; D call uncertain. V lost 9 bases and J 2 bases, leaving 20 bases between the germline ends. CDR1 SGHDT and CDR2 YYEEEE come from the germline V gene. This CDR3 has 15 amino acids. CDR3 region: CATTLGWALNTEAFF. The CDR3 DNA follows: TGTGCCACCACGCTGGGGTGGGCGCTAAACACTGAAGCTTTCTTT.

This clone was observed a few times. The V and J genes are TRBV27 and TRBJ2-1; D uncertain. Germline values: CDR1 MNHEY, CDR2 SMNVEV (reference sequence). Between the trimmed V and J ends, which lost 5 bases and 3 bases, there was a span of 8 bases. The CDR3 length is 13 residues. CDR3: CASSLNFYNEQFF. The CDR3 nucleotides are TGTGCCAGCAGTCTAAATTTCTACAATGAGCAGTTCTTC.

This clone was seen once. V is TRBV9 and J is TRBJ2-3; 7 nucleotides agree with TRBD1. J was trimmed by 0 bases and V by 0 bases; bases with no gene match: 1. The CDR3 covers 15 residues. CDR1 is SGDLS and CDR2 is YYNGEE in the germline V gene. CDR3 in DNA: TGTGCCAGCAGCGTAGACAGGGGCAGCACAGATACGCAGTATTTT. Encoded protein: CASSVDRGSTDTQYF.

The chain couples TRBV27 to TRBJ1-2; the match to TRBD1 covers 10 bases. The germline V gene encodes CDR1 MNHEY and CDR2 SMNVEV (reference sequence). Trimming took 4 bases from V and 7 from J; bases not matched to a gene: 3. CDR3 size: 13 residues. The CDR3 spells CASSWGQGSGYTF. CDR3 nucleotide sequence: TGTGCCAGCAGTTGGGGACAGGGGTCTGGCTACACCTTC.

The rearrangement joins TRBV9 to TRBJ2-3; 11 bases are shared with TRBD2. This CDR3 has 15 residues. In germline, CDR1 is SGDLS, CDR2 YYNGEE. Unmatched junction bases numbered 7, after V lost 7 bases and J lost 3 bases. The CDR3 DNA is TGTGCCAGCTCCCAGACTAGCGGGACAACAGATACGCAGTATTTT. Its protein product is CASSQTSGTTDTQYF.

CDR3 residues: CASSLPGQGLYEQYF. The CDR3 DNA reads as TGTGCCAGCTCACTACCGGGACAGGGACTTTACGAGCAGTACTTC. The V call is TRBV18, the J call TRBJ2-7; TRBD1 matches 9 bases. J lost 4 bases, V lost 4 bases, and 8 bases had no gene match. Germline loops: CDR1 KGHSH, CDR2 LQKENI. The CDR3 extends over 15 amino acids.

The CDR3 loop is CASSQDLSGIPRVNEQFF. CDR3 DNA: TGTGCCAGCAGCCAAGATTTGAGCGGGATCCCTAGGGTGAATGAGCAGTTCTTC. The chain is built from TRBV14 and TRBJ2-1, with TRBD2 identical over 7 bases. CDR1 SGHDN and CDR2 FVKESK come from the germline V gene. This CDR3 is 18 amino acids long. V shed 0 bases and J 7 bases; nucleotides not matched to a gene: 15.

V gene TRBV11-3 combines with J gene TRBJ2-3; TRBD2 matches 7 bases. Looked up from germline, CDR1 is SGHNT and CDR2 is YENEEA. The CDR3 is 16 amino acids. J gave up 1 base and V 1 base, and 5 bases lay outside the gene matches. The chain's CDR3 is CASSLGSGGGTDTQYF. The CDR3 DNA reads as TGTGCCAGCAGCTTAGGGTCGGGGGGAGGCACAGATACGCAGTATTTT. The whole variable domain, remainder taken from reference TRBV11-3 and TRBJ2-3, is EAGVVQSPRYKIIEKKQPVAFWCNPISGHNTLYWYLQNLGQGPELLIRYENEEAVDDSQLPKDRFSAERLKGVDSTLKIQPAELGDSAVYLCASSLGSGGGTDTQYFGPGTRLTVL.

This clone was seen just once. The J gene is TRBJ2-7, the V gene TRBV7-9; TRBD2 matches 7 bases. The CDR3 is 14 residues long. V trimming: 2 bases; J trimming: 3 bases; junction bases outside the gene matches: 4. CDR1 and CDR2 (germline): SEHNR, FQNEAQ (reference sequence). CDR3 sequence reads: CASSLTSDDYEQYF. As DNA, the CDR3 is TGTGCCAGCAGCTTAACTAGCGATGACTACGAGCAGTACTTC.

The chain has TRBV5-1 and TRBJ2-7; D might be TRBD1 (6 bases). Germline V gives CDR1 SGHRS, CDR2 YFSETQ. CDR3 size: 14 residues. Trimming left V 4 bases short and J 2 bases short, with 13 bases between. The CDR3 region has the DNA TGCGCCAGCAGCCCTGGGACACCCACCTACGAGCAGTACTTC. Protein sequence: CASSPGTPTYEQYF. The full variable domain, in which reference TRBV5-1 and TRBJ2-7 provide the parts outside the CDR3, is KAGVTQTPRYLIKTRGQQVTLSCSPISGHRSVSWYQQTPGQGLQFLFEYFSETQRNKGNFPGRFSGRQFSNSRSEMNVSTLELGDSALYLCASSPGTPTYEQYFGPGTRLTVT.

In this sample, this clone turned up a few times. This chain links TRBV5-4 with TRBJ1-3, with D unclear. This CDR3 is built from 13 residues. Germline V gene data show CDR1 as SGHNT and CDR2 as YYREEE (reference sequence). Deletions cut 0 bases from V and 4 bases from J, with 5 bases between. CDR3 residues: CASSLGRGNTIYF. Written as DNA, the CDR3 is TGTGCCAGCAGCTTGGGCAGAGGAAACACCATATATTTT.

The chain couples TRBV7-9 to TRBJ1-1, with D unclear. Trimming removed 8 bases from V and 6 bases from J, with 25 bases in between. CDR1 and CDR2 from the germline V gene are SEHNR and FQNEAQ (reference sequence). This CDR3 is 16 amino acids long. CDR3 bases: TGTGCCAGCCGCCCTTCCTGGGGTTACGGTCTCCCTGAAGCTTTCTTT. It codes for CASRPSWGYGLPEAFF.

The V gene is TRBV30, the J gene TRBJ2-5; D gene uncertain. The CDR3 length is 16 residues. CDR1 and CDR2 from the germline V gene are GTSNPN and SVGIG (reference sequence). V dropped 2 bases and J dropped 2 bases, with 18 bases sitting between them. The CDR3 DNA follows: TGTGCCTGGAGTCCCCTAGGAGCGCCTTCTCAAGAGACCCAGTACTTC. Protein sequence: CAWSPLGAPSQETQYF.

This rearrangement joins TRBV11-2 to TRBJ2-3; D might be TRBD1 or TRBD2, each matching 6 bases. This CDR3 spans 16 amino acids. From germline, CDR1 is SGHAT and CDR2 FQNNGV. Trimming took off 6 bases at V and 3 bases at J, with 19 bases between the two ends. Here the CDR3 reads CASRPWGARVTDTQYF. CDR3 DNA sequence: TGTGCCAGCAGACCCTGGGGGGCACGGGTTACAGATACGCAGTATTTT.

The CDR3, as DNA: TGCGCCAGCAGCTTGGAGGCAGGGTCTGGCTACACCTTC. It is translated as CASSLEAGSGYTF. The genes are TRBV5-1 and TRBJ1-2; tentatively, D is TRBD1 (5 bases). Germline V gene lookup returns CDR1 SGHRS and CDR2 YFSETQ. The CDR3 is 13 amino acids. The V gene lost 0 bases and the J gene lost 7 bases, with 10 bases spanning the gap.

J is TRBJ2-5 and V is TRBV19, with D perhaps matching TRBD1 or TRBD2 (6 bases each). This CDR3 contains 15 residues. Germline CDR1 LNHDA, CDR2 SQIVND (reference sequence). Trimming pared 3 bases from V and 5 bases from J, leaving 16 bases between. In DNA, the CDR3 is TGTGCCAGTAGTATTACGGGGGCTACTTGGGAGACCCAGTACTTC. Encoded protein: CASSITGATWETQYF.

In its sample, this clone is large (0.1 to 1%). CDR3 protein: CASRQGLGNTGELFF. The CDR3 DNA reads as TGCGCCAGCAGACAAGGACTAGGAAACACCGGGGAGCTGTTTTTT. The genes are TRBV5-1 and TRBJ2-2, with 7 bases aligning to TRBD2. The CDR3 runs 15 residues. From germline, CDR1 is SGHRS and CDR2 YFSETQ. The V and J ends lost 5 bases and 2 bases, in that order; junction bases with no gene match: 6.

The chain employs TRBV6-4 and TRBJ2-3; 8 nucleotides line up with TRBD1. Germline V gene lookup returns CDR1 MRHNA and CDR2 SNTAGT. The CDR3 covers 12 residues. V was pared by 5 bases and J by 14 bases, with 9 bases of the junction left unmatched. CDR3 nucleotides: TGTGCCAGCAGTCCCCAGGGGGCTCGCGGGTATTTT. Amino acids: CASSPQGARGYF.

This chain connects TRBV7-2 to TRBJ2-7, with D maybe TRBD2 (6 bases). Germline V lookup: CDR1 SGHTA, CDR2 FQGNSA. Trimming took off 5 bases at V and 3 bases at J, with 14 bases between the two ends. There are 14 residues in the CDR3. CDR3 coding DNA: TGTGCCAGCAGCACTGGGACTGGGTACTACGAGCAGTACTTC. It specifies CASSTGTGYYEQYF.

The V and J genes are TRBV6-5 and TRBJ2-4, with 8 nucleotides matching TRBD1. The CDR3 extends over 14 amino acids. V gave up 6 bases and J gave up 4 bases; unmatched junction bases: 5. Germline CDR1 MNHEY, CDR2 SVGAGI. The CDR3 loop reads CASRNGDRKNIQYF. The CDR3 region has the DNA TGTGCCAGCAGGAACGGGGACAGGAAAAACATTCAGTACTTC.